This TCR beta chain was captured by sequencing in a study of cytomegalovirus exposure and HLA in healthy donors. The wider study: Ancestry clustering placed 70% to 85% of approximately 370 genotyped donors in the Caucasian-associated cluster.

The PCR contained 60 Vbeta and 13 Jbeta primers. The data were produced by immunoSEQ multiplex PCR, yet TCRdb's version contains in-frame clones alone and is incomplete. The data show around 140,000 clones, with 82% seen just once and 3% to 3.5% held by the top ten. Study-level findings and limits: In an earlier analysis, productive rearrangement rates for most beta V segments clustered near 87% or 30%. Later analysis identified several of the most significant clusters that appeared linked to common viral pathogens. Later analysis showed TCR association rates varying by HLA locus, highest for DRB1 and lowest for HLA-C.

A single count supports this clone. Its antigen is not known. There are 16 residues in the CDR3. CDR1 and CDR2 from the germline V gene are SGHDT and YYEEEE. Trimming stripped 2 bases from V and 8 bases from J, with 22 bases between. Input material: PBMCs. The sequence was obtained from a man in his late teens or twenties in good health and CMV-seropositive. The chain uses TRBV5-6 and TRBJ1-1; D ambiguous. The CDR3 here is CASSFGQLVDGKEAFF. The CDR3 region has the DNA TGTGCCAGCAGCTTTGGGCAGTTGGTTGACGGTAAAGAAGCTTTCTTT.